This T cell receptor (beta chain) was observed in a study of cytomegalovirus exposure and HLA in healthy donors. Study-wide findings and caveats: It was reportedly the case that the classifier diagnosed cytomegalovirus status with high specificity and sensitivity. A cluster of highly shared sequence variants was likely a sequencing artifact.

Trimming removed 4 bases from V and 4 bases from J; junction bases left unmatched: 9. Germline CDR1 and CDR2: MNHEY and SVGAGI. The CDR3 loop spans 16 amino acids. Details on this clone: Its specificity is unknown.

It was with 60 Vbeta and 13 Jbeta primers that the PCR ran. Measured with immunoSEQ multiplex PCR; TCRdb has only the in-frame clones, and not every one. The sample has fewer than 200,000 clones; 12% are singletons. The TCR comes from a man aged 45-65 years in good health and CMV-seropositive. Sample: PBMCs. The gene calls are TRBV6-5 and TRBJ2-1; TRBD2 agrees at 8 bases. CDR3 DNA sequence: TGTGCCAGCAGTTTTATGGGTAGCGGGGCTTACAATGAGCAGTTCTTC. Protein: CASSFMGSGAYNEQFF.